Presented here are 3 T cell receptor beta chains from one specimen sequenced in a study of cytomegalovirus exposure and HLA in healthy donors. The PCR had 60 Vbeta and 13 Jbeta primers. Here immunoSEQ multiplex PCR was the method, and the copy in TCRdb shows in-frame clones only, minus some. The table records roughly 100,000 clones, around 82% of them present only once. Sequenced: PBMCs. All receptors derive from a man aged 35-49 years in good health and CMV-seropositive.

The chain joins TRBV18 to TRBJ1-2, with unresolved D. The CDR3 covers 11 residues. V shed 6 bases and J shed 8 bases, with 10 bases lying between them. Germline V gene sequence: CDR1 KGHSH, CDR2 LQKENI. CDR3 bases: TGTGCCAGCTCTCCCGGGATCGGCTACACCTTC. It is translated as CASSPGIGYTF.

The chain recombines TRBV6-1 with TRBJ1-1; D is perhaps TRBD1 (5 bases). The CDR3 extends over 15 amino acids. Per germline, CDR1 MNHNS and CDR2 SASEGT. The V and J ends lost 11 bases and 1 base respectively, with 20 bases between them. Here the CDR3 DNA reads TGTGCCTCTTGGAGTGGGGCAGGACCGAACACTGAAGCTTTCTTT. It yields the protein CASWSGAGPNTEAFF.

The CDR3 bases are TGCGCCAGCAGCCCCTTCCCAGGACAGGGAACCTACGAGCAGTACTTC. Translating it yields CASSPFPGQGTYEQYF. This chain joins TRBV5-1 and TRBJ2-5; 8 nucleotides agree with TRBD1. The J call is in doubt because the DNA end fits TRBJ2-7 better. The CDR3 extends over 16 amino acids. Germline loops: CDR1 SGHRS, CDR2 YFSETQ.